Listed below are T cell receptor beta chains from one sample, sequenced in a study of blood T cell repertoires in COVID-19. Using immunoSEQ multiplex PCR, the repertoire was profiled, and TCRdb retains in-frame clones only, with some absent. The table has about 170,000 clones, around 67% seen once. What was sequenced was peripheral blood. These receptors were collected from an elderly woman with acute or convalescent COVID-19. Both conserved end residues are part of each CDR3. D genes are given only for firm matches.

CASSSATGSETQYF,TRBJ2-5,TRBV5-1,TRBD1
CASEGGFNNSPLHF,TRBJ1-6,TRBV19,.
CASSTESHGAGELFF,TRBJ2-2,TRBV5-1,.
CASSLSRQGIGAFF,TRBJ1-1,TRBV5-1,TRBD1
CASSKTSGMNTGELFF,TRBJ2-2,TRBV5-1,TRBD2
CSVLTGKETQYF,TRBJ2-5,TRBV29-1,TRBD1
CASSVGWQGDGANVLTF,TRBJ2-6,TRBV19,.
CASTREGSPGLAASYEQYF,TRBJ2-7,TRBV19,TRBD2
CASFDYGTGELFF,TRBJ2-2,TRBV19,.
CASSFTSGNEQYF,TRBJ2-7,TRBV7-2,TRBD2
CASSLGGAGNYGYTF,TRBJ1-2,TRBV7-2,.
CASSWQGIPYEQYF,TRBJ2-7,TRBV5-1,.
CASSLPPNTGELFF,TRBJ2-2,TRBV11-2,.
CASSLRRGTGGTGELFF,TRBJ2-2,TRBV7-9,TRBD1
CAWSPGQPQDTEAFF,TRBJ1-1,TRBV30,TRBD1
CASSQYGGRAYISYEQYF,TRBJ2-7,TRBV23-1,.
CASSRQGNYGYTF,TRBJ1-2,TRBV6-5,TRBD1
CASSLYTEGGQFF,TRBJ2-1,TRBV28,.
CASSFAGVETQYF,TRBJ2-5,TRBV7-9,TRBD2
CASTRTTTSYNEQFF,TRBJ2-1,TRBV27,.
CASSALAGDEQFF,TRBJ2-1,TRBV7-9,TRBD2
CASLADSTYEQYF,TRBJ2-7,TRBV10-2,.
CASSPSGWTQYF,TRBJ2-3,TRBV7-3,.
CASSLNGGEVEQFF,TRBJ2-1,TRBV4-2,.
CASSESPREGKLFF,TRBJ1-4,TRBV2,.
CASSYFGQGSTDTQYF,TRBJ2-3,TRBV6-5,.
CASSIPTGSGANVLTF,TRBJ2-6,TRBV19,.
CAISEWETPYEQYF,TRBJ2-7,TRBV10-3,.
CATSDFGATQETQYF,TRBJ2-5,TRBV24-1,.
CASSFEGGGPSWGAFF,TRBJ1-1,TRBV5-4,.
CASSLGWDSIYGYTF,TRBJ1-2,TRBV27,TRBD1
CASSPRTGGIGNQPQHF,TRBJ1-5,TRBV27,TRBD1